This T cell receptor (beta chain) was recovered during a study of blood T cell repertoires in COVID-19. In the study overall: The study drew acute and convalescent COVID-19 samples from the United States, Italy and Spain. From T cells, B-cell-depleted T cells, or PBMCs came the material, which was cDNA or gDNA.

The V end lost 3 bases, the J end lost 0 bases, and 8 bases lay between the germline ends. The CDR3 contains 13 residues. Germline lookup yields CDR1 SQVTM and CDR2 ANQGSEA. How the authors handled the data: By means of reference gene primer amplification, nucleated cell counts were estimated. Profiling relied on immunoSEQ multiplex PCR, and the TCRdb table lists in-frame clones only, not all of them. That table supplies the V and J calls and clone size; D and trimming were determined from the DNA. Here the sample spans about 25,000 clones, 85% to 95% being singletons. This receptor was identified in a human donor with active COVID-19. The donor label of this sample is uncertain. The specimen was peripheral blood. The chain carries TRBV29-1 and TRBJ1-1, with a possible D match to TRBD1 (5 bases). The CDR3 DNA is TGCAGCGTTGATGCAGGGATGAACACTGAAGCTTTCTTT. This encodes CSVDAGMNTEAFF.